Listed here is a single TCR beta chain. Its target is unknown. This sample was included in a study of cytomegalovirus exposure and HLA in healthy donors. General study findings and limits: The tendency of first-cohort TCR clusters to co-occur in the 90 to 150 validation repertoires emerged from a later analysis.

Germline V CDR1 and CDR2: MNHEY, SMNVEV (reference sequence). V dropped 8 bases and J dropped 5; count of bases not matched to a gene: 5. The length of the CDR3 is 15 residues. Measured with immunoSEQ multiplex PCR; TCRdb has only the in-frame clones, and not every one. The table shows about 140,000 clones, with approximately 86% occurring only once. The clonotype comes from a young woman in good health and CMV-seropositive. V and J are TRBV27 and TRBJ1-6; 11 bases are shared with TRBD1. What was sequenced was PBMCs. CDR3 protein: CASADRGRDNSPLHF. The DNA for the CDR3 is TGTGCCAGCGCGGACAGGGGGCGGGATAATTCACCCCTCCACTTT.